The 27 T cell receptor beta chains given below trace back to one sample, sequenced in a study of blood T cell repertoires in COVID-19. Method: immunoSEQ multiplex PCR; TCRdb's copy keeps in-frame clones and lacks some. Of 250,000 to 300,000 clones listed, roughly 86% are singletons. Input material: PBMCs or T cells enriched from blood (not recorded which). The receptors come from a woman aged 60-75 years who had recovered from COVID-19.

The chain uses TRBV25-1 and TRBJ2-1, with D tentatively TRBD2 (5 bases). With 6 bases removed from V and 5 bases from J, the gap between germline ends came to 23 bases. CDR3 length equals 17 residues. CDR1 and CDR2 from the germline V gene are MGHDK and SYGVNS. In nucleotides, the CDR3 is TGTGCCAGCAGCATCACTGGCGGGTCTCGATCGCACAATGAGCAGTTCTTC. Translated: CASSITGGSRSHNEQFF.

The chain combines TRBV11-2 with TRBJ2-7; 10 bases are shared with TRBD1. CDR1 and CDR2 (germline): SGHAT, FQNNGV. J lost 4 bases, V lost 5 bases, and 5 bases had no gene match. The CDR3 loop spans 14 amino acids. CDR3 in DNA: TGTGCCAGCAGCACGGGACAGGGGCTGTACGAGCAGTACTTC. Encoded protein: CASSTGQGLYEQYF.

V gene TRBV28 combines with J gene TRBJ2-5; perhaps TRBD1 as D (6 bases). Per the germline V gene, CDR1 is MDHEN and CDR2 is SYDVKM. The CDR3 is made up of 15 amino acids. The V end was cut by 3 bases, the J end by 1 base, with 12 bases between. The CDR3: CASSFAGTIQETQYF. For the CDR3, the DNA is TGTGCCAGCAGTTTCGCAGGGACAATCCAAGAGACCCAGTACTTC.

The count of this clone is one. This chain's CDR3 is CASVGQGKTEAFF. CDR3 DNA: TGTGCCAGCGTGGGCCAGGGGAAAACTGAAGCTTTCTTT. V gene TRBV28 combines with J gene TRBJ1-1; D is possibly TRBD1 (6 bases). Between the trimmed V and J ends, which lost 8 bases and 5 bases, there was a span of 15 bases. CDR1 is MDHEN and CDR2 is SYDVKM in the germline V gene. The CDR3 runs 13 residues.

DNA of the CDR3: TGCGCCAGCAGTTACACTACTAGCTTGAGAGATACGCAGTATTTT. It is translated as CASSYTTSLRDTQYF. V and J are TRBV5-1 and TRBJ2-3; D may be TRBD2 (6 bases). The V gene's germline CDR1 is SGHRS and CDR2 YFSETQ. CDR3 length equals 15 residues. V lost 5 bases, J lost 5 bases, and 18 bases lay in between.

The gene calls are TRBV7-3 and TRBJ2-2; 11 bases map to TRBD2. CDR3 length equals 16 residues. The ends lost 6 bases at V and 4 bases at J; junction bases unmatched: 7. The germline gives CDR1 SGHTA, CDR2 FQGTGA. CDR3 region: CASSPRGTSGTGELFF. CDR3 bases: TGTGCCAGCAGTCCTCGGGGGACTAGCGGCACCGGGGAGCTGTTTTTT.

The chain uses TRBV7-9 and TRBJ1-5; no clear D gene. V gave up 4 bases and J gave up 3 bases, with 10 bases separating them. CDR3 length equals 14 residues. Looked up from germline, CDR1 is SEHNR and CDR2 is FQNEAQ (reference sequence). The CDR3 is CASSSGIYNQPQHF. In nucleotides, the CDR3 is TGTGCCAGCAGCTCGGGGATTTACAATCAGCCCCAGCATTTT.

This clone appeared a few times. The chain uses TRBV7-3 and TRBJ2-1, with TRBD1 matching over 7 bases. The trim removed 4 bases at V and 10 bases at J, leaving 4 bases unmatched. CDR1 and CDR2 from the germline V gene are SGHTA and FQGTGA. The CDR3 extends over 12 amino acids. The CDR3 region has the DNA TGTGCCAGCAGCTCGACGGACAGGGAGCAGTTCTTC. As protein: CASSSTDREQFF.

This chain links TRBV15 with TRBJ1-4; the D gene is possibly TRBD1 (5 bases). The germline V and J ends were trimmed by 1 base and 4 bases, with 10 bases remaining between them. The CDR3 is 15 amino acids. Germline V gene data show CDR1 as LNHNV and CDR2 as YYDKDF (reference sequence). The CDR3 here is CATSRVRAYNEKLFF. CDR3 in DNA: TGTGCCACCAGCAGAGTCAGGGCATATAATGAAAAACTGTTTTTT.

This clone came up once. This chain joins TRBV7-2 and TRBJ1-3, with D tentatively TRBD1 (6 bases). The CDR3 spans 15 residues. Trimming removed 5 bases at V and 4 bases at J, with 15 bases between. Germline V gene lookup returns CDR1 SGHTA and CDR2 FQGNSA. The CDR3 sequence: CASSPSTGLGNTIYF. As DNA, the CDR3 is TGTGCCAGCAGCCCGTCGACAGGCTTAGGAAACACCATATATTTT.

This rearrangement joins TRBV5-1 to TRBJ1-4, with 8 positions matching TRBD1. Germline V gene lookup returns CDR1 SGHRS and CDR2 YFSETQ. The CDR3 extends over 16 amino acids. Trimming at V came to 4 bases and at J to 6 bases, leaving 11 bases not matched to a gene. The CDR3 is CASSPVGAGGDEKLFF. CDR3 nucleotide sequence: TGCGCCAGCAGCCCAGTCGGGGCAGGGGGCGATGAAAAACTGTTTTTT.

The J gene is TRBJ2-3, the V gene TRBV3-1 (or the pseudogene TRBV3-2); a weak D match, TRBD1 (5 bases). Germline V lookup: CDR1 LGHDT, CDR2 YNNKEL (reference sequence). The ends were cut back, 4 bases at V and 3 bases at J, with 17 bases in the middle. The CDR3 runs 16 residues. The chain's CDR3 is CASSLAAGSGTDTQYF. CDR3 in DNA: TGTGCCAGCAGCCTGGCGGCTGGGTCAGGGACAGATACGCAGTATTTT.

The chain uses TRBV5-4 and TRBJ1-1; the match to TRBD1 covers 8 bases. Germline values: CDR1 SGHNT, CDR2 YYREEE (reference sequence). With V trimmed by 2 bases and J by 4 bases, 4 bases remained unmatched. The CDR3 is 14 residues long. The CDR3 sequence: CASSLRTGRTEAFF. The CDR3 region has the DNA TGTGCCAGCAGCTTACGGACAGGGCGCACTGAAGCTTTCTTT.

This clone was observed a handful of times. The chain is built from TRBV5-1 and TRBJ2-3; 11 bases map to TRBD2. The CDR3 is 17 residues long. The J segment lost 2 bases and the V segment lost 2 bases, leaving 7 bases of the junction unmatched. The germline V gene has CDR1 SGHRS and CDR2 YFSETQ. The CDR3 DNA follows: TGCGCCAGCAGCTTAACCGGGACTAGCGGCCCCACAGATACGCAGTATTTT. Residues: CASSLTGTSGPTDTQYF.

The chain links TRBV7-8 to TRBJ1-2, with 7 bases fitting TRBD1. The CDR3 has 14 residues. V lost 5 bases to trimming and J lost 0 bases; unmatched junction nucleotides: 3. Per the germline V gene, CDR1 is SGHVS and CDR2 is FQNEAQ. DNA of the CDR3: TGTGCCAGCAGCCCGCAGGGGGCTAACTATGGCTACACCTTC. It specifies CASSPQGANYGYTF. Full variable domain (missing parts from reference TRBV7-8 and TRBJ1-2): GAGVSQSPRYKVAKRGQDVALRCDPISGHVSLFWYQQALGQGPEFLTYFQNEAQLDKSGLPSDRFFAERPEGSVSTLKIQRTQQEDSAVYLCASSPQGANYGYTFGSGTRLTVV.

V gene TRBV24-1 combines with J gene TRBJ2-2; TRBD2 matches 7 bases. After removal of 9 bases from V and 1 base from J, the junction contained 1 base not matched to a gene. The germline gives CDR1 KGHDR, CDR2 SFDVKD. The CDR3 is made up of 13 amino acids. The CDR3 DNA reads TGTGCCACCCGCGGGGGGAACACCGGGGAGCTGTTTTTT. This sequence encodes CATRGGNTGELFF.

The chain recombines TRBV19 with TRBJ1-1; D might be TRBD1 (6 bases). Germline V lookup: CDR1 LNHDA, CDR2 SQIVND (reference sequence). This CDR3 is built from 11 residues. The ends were cut back, 10 bases at V and 7 bases at J, with 13 bases in the middle. The CDR3 DNA sequence: TGTGCCACCATGGGGACACATGAAGCTTTCTTT. Translating gives CATMGTHEAFF.

This clone showed up just a few times. V is TRBV9 and J is TRBJ1-1; D ambiguous. V shed 4 bases and J shed 4 bases, with 11 bases lying between them. The CDR3 is 13 residues long. The germline CDR1 and CDR2 sequences are SGDLS and YYNGEE. The CDR3 reads CASSRIEGTEAFF. In DNA form, the CDR3 reads TGTGCCAGCAGCCGGATAGAGGGCACTGAAGCTTTCTTT.

The chain links TRBV7-3 to TRBJ2-3, with 7 bases lining up with TRBD2. In germline, CDR1 is SGHTA, CDR2 FQGTGA. The CDR3 consists of 14 residues. V lost 2 bases to trimming and J lost 6 bases; unmatched junction nucleotides: 5. CDR3 sequence reads: CASSLGGVWDTQYF. The DNA for the CDR3 is TGTGCCAGCAGCTTAGGGGGGGTCTGGGATACGCAGTATTTT.

This clone has more than one count but fewer than ten. The chain uses TRBV10-3 and TRBJ1-5; D is perhaps TRBD1 (6 bases). This CDR3 contains 13 residues. Between the trimmed V and J ends, which lost 10 bases and 4 bases, there was a span of 14 bases. Germline assignment: CDR1 ENHRY and CDR2 SYGVKD. Written as DNA, the CDR3 is TGTGCCACGAGCCAGGGACATAATCAGCCCCAGCATTTT. The encoded protein is CATSQGHNQPQHF.

The sample holds one count of this clone. The chain links TRBV30 to TRBJ2-3; D may be TRBD2 (6 bases). Trimming removed 4 bases from V and 8 bases from J, with 10 bases in between. The CDR3 consists of 11 residues. Germline CDR1 GTSNPN, CDR2 SVGIG (reference sequence). This chain's CDR3 is CAWTSVGTQYF. CDR3 coding DNA: TGTGCCTGGACTAGCGTGGGTACGCAGTATTTT.

This chain connects TRBV9 to TRBJ2-3; 9 nucleotides line up with TRBD2. Losses at the gene ends were 0 bases for V and 6 bases for J; bases not matched to a gene: 5. The CDR3 extends over 15 amino acids. Germline V gene data show CDR1 as SGDLS and CDR2 as YYNGEE. CDR3 in DNA: TGTGCCAGCAGCGTAGGGGCGGGAGGGGCTGATACGCAGTATTTT. Amino acid sequence: CASSVGAGGADTQYF.

J is TRBJ1-2 and V is TRBV7-9; D uncertain. Trimming took off 7 bases at V and 4 bases at J, with 10 bases between the two ends. CDR3 length: 12 residues. Per the germline V gene, CDR1 is SEHNR and CDR2 is FQNEAQ (reference sequence). CDR3 in amino acids: CASTSGSYGYTF. DNA for the CDR3: TGTGCCAGCACCTCAGGCTCCTATGGCTACACCTTC.

This clone was observed a single time. This chain connects TRBV10-3 to TRBJ2-2; TRBD2 matches 16 bases. V was pared by 10 bases and J by 3 bases, with 8 bases of the junction left unmatched. The CDR3 has 17 amino acids. From germline, CDR1 is ENHRY and CDR2 SYGVKD. DNA for the CDR3: TGTGCCACTTCGGGACTAGCGGGAGGGGTCTACACCGGGGAGCTGTTTTTT. Its protein is CATSGLAGGVYTGELFF.

This rearrangement joins TRBV11-2 to TRBJ2-3; 7 bases fit TRBD2. The length of the CDR3 is 15 residues. The germline gives CDR1 SGHAT, CDR2 FQNNGV. Germline trimming cut 6 bases from V and 2 bases from J; bases unmatched to any gene: 8. CDR3 region: CASSLSGTYTDTQYF. The CDR3 coding sequence is TGTGCCAGCAGTCTAAGCGGGACTTACACAGATACGCAGTATTTT. Using reference TRBV11-2 and TRBJ2-3 for the parts outside the CDR3, the full variable domain is EAGVAQSPRYKIIEKRQSVAFWCNPISGHATLYWYQQILGQGPKLLIQFQNNGVVDDSQLPKDRFSAERLKGVDSTLKIQPAKLEDSAVYLCASSLSGTYTDTQYFGPGTRLTVL.

The V and J genes are TRBV4-1 and TRBJ1-1, with 9 bases aligning to TRBD1. Germline V gives CDR1 MGHRA, CDR2 YSYEKL. This CDR3 region has 18 residues. V shed 5 bases and J 0 bases; nucleotides not matched to a gene: 13. The CDR3 DNA reads as TGCGCCAGCAGCGGACCGGGACAGGGTGGAGAGTTGAACACTGAAGCTTTCTTT. Protein: CASSGPGQGGELNTEAFF.

This clone was detected only once. This sequence joins TRBV12-3 or TRBV12-4 and TRBJ2-1; D possibly corresponds to TRBD1 (5 bases). With 6 bases removed from V and 7 bases from J, the gap between germline ends came to 7 bases. The CDR3 spans 11 residues. The CDR3 here is CASRGPNEQFF. The CDR3 DNA reads TGTGCCAGCAGGGGGCCGAATGAGCAGTTCTTC.